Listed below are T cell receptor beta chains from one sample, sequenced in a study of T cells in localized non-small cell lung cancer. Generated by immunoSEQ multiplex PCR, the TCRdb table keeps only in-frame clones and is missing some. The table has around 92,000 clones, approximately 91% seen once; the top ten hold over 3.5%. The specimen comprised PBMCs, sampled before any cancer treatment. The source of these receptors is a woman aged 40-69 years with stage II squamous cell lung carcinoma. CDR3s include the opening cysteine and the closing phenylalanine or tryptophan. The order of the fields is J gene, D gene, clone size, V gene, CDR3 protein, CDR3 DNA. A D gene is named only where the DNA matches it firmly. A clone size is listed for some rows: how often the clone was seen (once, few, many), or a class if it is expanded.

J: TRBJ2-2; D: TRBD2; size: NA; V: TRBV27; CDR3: CASSLLAGINTGELFF; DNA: TGTGCCAGCAGTTTACTAGCGGGAATTAACACCGGGGAGCTGTTTTTT
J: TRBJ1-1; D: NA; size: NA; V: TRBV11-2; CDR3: CASSLGGTAFF; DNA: TGTGCCAGCAGCTTAGGAGGAACAGCTTTCTTT
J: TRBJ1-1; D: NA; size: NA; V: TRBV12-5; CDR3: CASGPSGTEAFF; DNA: TGTGCTAGTGGCCCGTCTGGCACTGAAGCTTTCTTT
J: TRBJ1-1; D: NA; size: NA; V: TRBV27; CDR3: CASSLSPGGTEAFF; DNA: TGTGCCAGCAGTTTATCTCCTGGGGGCACTGAAGCTTTCTTT
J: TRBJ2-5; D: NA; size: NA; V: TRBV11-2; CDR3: CASSLGGSQETQYF; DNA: TGTGCCAGCAGCTTGGGCGGATCCCAAGAGACCCAGTACTTC
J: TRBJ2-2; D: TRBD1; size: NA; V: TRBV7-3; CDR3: CASSHRQGWETPTGELFF; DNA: TGTGCCAGCAGCCACAGACAGGGGTGGGAAACCCCCACCGGGGAGCTGTTTTTT
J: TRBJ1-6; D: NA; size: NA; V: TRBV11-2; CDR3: CASSLVGVNNSPLHF; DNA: TGTGCCAGCAGCTTAGTCGGAGTAAATAATTCACCCCTCCACTTT
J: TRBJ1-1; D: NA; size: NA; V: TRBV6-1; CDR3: CASSPRRGTEAFF; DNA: TGTGCCAGCAGCCCCAGGAGGGGGACTGAAGCTTTCTTT
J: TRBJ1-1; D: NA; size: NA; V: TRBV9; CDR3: CASSVDPRSTEAFF; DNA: TGTGCCAGCAGCGTAGACCCTAGATCCACTGAAGCTTTCTTT
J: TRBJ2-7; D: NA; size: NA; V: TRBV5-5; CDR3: CASSLAAGHEQYF; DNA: TGTGCCAGCAGCTTGGCCGCAGGCCACGAGCAGTACTTC
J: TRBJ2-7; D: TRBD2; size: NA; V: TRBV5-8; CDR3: CASSLSAGSSYEQYF; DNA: TGTGCCAGCAGCTTGTCAGCGGGGAGCTCCTACGAGCAGTACTTC
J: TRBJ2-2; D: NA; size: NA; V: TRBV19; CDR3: CASSSGNTGELFF; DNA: TGTGCCAGTAGTAGCGGGAACACCGGGGAGCTGTTTTTT
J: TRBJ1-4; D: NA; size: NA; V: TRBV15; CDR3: CATSRDQLAGREKLFF; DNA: TGTGCCACCAGCAGAGATCAGCTGGCCGGGAGGGAAAAACTGTTTTTT
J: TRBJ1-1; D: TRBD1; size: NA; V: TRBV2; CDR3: CASSEGRGLAEAFF; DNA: TGTGCCAGCAGTGAAGGCAGGGGGCTCGCTGAAGCTTTCTTT
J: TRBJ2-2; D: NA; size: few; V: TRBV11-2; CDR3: CASSLGSGVNTGELFF; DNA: TGTGCCAGCAGCTTAGGTTCCGGGGTCAACACCGGGGAGCTGTTTTTT
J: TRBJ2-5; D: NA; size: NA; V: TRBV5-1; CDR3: CASSLTAKETQYF; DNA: TGCGCCAGCAGCTTAACTGCTAAAGAGACCCAGTACTTC
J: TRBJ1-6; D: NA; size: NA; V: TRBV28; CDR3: CASSPGGESPLHF; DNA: TGTGCCAGCAGTCCAGGAGGTGAATCACCCCTCCACTTT
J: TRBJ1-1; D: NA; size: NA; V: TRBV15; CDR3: CATSSPRQGNTEAFF; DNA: TGTGCCACCAGCAGCCCGAGGCAGGGGAACACTGAAGCTTTCTTT
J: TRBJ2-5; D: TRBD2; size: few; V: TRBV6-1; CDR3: CASSELTSGLQETQYF; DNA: TGTGCCAGCAGTGAACTGACTAGCGGGCTACAAGAGACCCAGTACTTC
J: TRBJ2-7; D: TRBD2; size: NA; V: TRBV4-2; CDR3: CASSQGSSGRDEQYF; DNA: TGTGCCAGCAGCCAAGGTAGTAGCGGGAGAGACGAGCAGTACTTC
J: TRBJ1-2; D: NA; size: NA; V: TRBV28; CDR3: CASSLTGLVGYTF; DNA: TGTGCCAGCAGTTTAACGGGGTTAGTTGGCTACACCTTC
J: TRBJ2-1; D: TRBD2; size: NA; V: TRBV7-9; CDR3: CASSFFNPGLAGVYNEQFF; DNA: TGTGCCAGCAGCTTCTTCAACCCGGGACTAGCGGGAGTCTACAATGAGCAGTTCTTC
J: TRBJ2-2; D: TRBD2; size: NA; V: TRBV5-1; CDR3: CASSFQRESTGELFF; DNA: TGCGCCAGCAGCTTCCAGCGGGAGTCGACCGGGGAACTGTTTTTT
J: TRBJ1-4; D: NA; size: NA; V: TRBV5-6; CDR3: CASSLEPGPDEKLFF; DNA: TGTGCCAGCAGCTTGGAGCCAGGGCCGGATGAAAAACTGTTTTTT
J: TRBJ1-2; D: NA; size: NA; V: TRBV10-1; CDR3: CASSESRFGGYTF; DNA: TGCGCCAGCAGTGAGTCCAGGTTTGGTGGCTACACCTTC
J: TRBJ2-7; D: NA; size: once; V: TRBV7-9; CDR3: CASSLAVGSLDEQYF; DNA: TGTGCCAGCAGCTTAGCGGTCGGGAGTTTGGACGAGCAGTACTTC
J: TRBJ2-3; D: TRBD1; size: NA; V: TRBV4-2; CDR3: CASSQEVVGDSKTDTQYF; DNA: TGTGCCAGCAGCCAAGAAGTTGTGGGGGACAGTAAAACAGATACGCAGTATTTT
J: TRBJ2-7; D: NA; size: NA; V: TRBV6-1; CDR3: CASSVLTGGYEQYF; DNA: TGTGCCAGCAGTGTCCTGACGGGCGGCTACGAGCAGTACTTC
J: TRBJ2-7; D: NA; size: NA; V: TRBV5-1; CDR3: CASSSGTYEQYF; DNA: TGCGCCAGCAGCTCGGGTACCTACGAGCAGTACTTC
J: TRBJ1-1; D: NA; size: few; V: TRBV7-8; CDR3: CASSHRRISNTEAFF; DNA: TGTGCCAGCAGCCATCGACGGATATCGAACACTGAAGCTTTCTTT
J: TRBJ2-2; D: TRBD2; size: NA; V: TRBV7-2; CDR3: CASSSTSGRSGELFF; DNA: TGTGCCAGCAGTTCGACTAGCGGACGAAGCGGGGAGCTGTTTTTT
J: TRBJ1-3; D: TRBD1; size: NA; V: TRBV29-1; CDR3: CSVTQGTGNTIYF; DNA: TGCAGCGTAACACAGGGGACAGGGAACACCATATATTTT
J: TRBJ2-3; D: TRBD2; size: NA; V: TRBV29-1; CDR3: CSVRVAGNTQYF; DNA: TGCAGCGTCAGGGTAGCGGGGAATACGCAGTATTTT
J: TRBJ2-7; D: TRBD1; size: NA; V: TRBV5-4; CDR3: CASSVPGQGGVSYEQYF; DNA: TGTGCCAGCAGCGTACCGGGACAGGGGGGTGTCTCCTACGAGCAGTACTTC
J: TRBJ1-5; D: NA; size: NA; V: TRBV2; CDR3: CASTTRRGYQPQHF; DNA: TGTGCCAGCACCACCCGACGGGGGTATCAGCCCCAGCATTTT
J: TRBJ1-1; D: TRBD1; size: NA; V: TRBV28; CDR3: CASRSSTGGISMNTEAFF; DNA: TGTGCCAGCAGGTCGTCGACAGGGGGTATAAGCATGAACACTGAAGCTTTCTTT
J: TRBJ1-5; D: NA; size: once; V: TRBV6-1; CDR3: CASRGFEPQHF; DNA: TGTGCCTCCCGAGGTTTTGAGCCCCAGCATTTT
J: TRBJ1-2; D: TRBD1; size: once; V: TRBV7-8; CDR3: CASSLGTGGFGYTF; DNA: TGTGCCAGCAGCTTAGGGACAGGGGGCTTTGGCTACACCTTC
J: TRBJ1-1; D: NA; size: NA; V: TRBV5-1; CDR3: CASSDSVDTEAFF; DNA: TGCGCCAGCAGCGACTCCGTCGACACTGAAGCTTTCTTT
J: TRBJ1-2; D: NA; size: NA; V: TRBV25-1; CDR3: CASSLSLGNGYTF; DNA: TGTGCCAGCAGTCTTAGTTTGGGGAATGGCTACACCTTC
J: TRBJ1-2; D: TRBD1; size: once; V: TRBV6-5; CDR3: CASSLTGQGRGYTF; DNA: TGTGCCAGCAGTCTCACGGGACAGGGCCGTGGCTACACCTTC
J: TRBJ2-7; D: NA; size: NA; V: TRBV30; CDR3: CAWSASLGEQYF; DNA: TGTGCCTGGAGTGCCTCATTGGGGGAGCAGTACTTC
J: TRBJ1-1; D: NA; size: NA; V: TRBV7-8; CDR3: CASSLAGRQYEAFF; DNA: TGTGCCAGCAGCTTAGCGGGGCGACAGTACGAAGCTTTCTTT
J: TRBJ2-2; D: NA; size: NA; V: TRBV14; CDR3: CASSQEGTGELFF; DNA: TGTGCCAGCAGCCAAGAGGGTACCGGGGAGCTGTTTTTT
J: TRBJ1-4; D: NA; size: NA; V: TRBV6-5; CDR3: CASSSTTTNEKLFF; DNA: TGTGCCAGCAGTTCCACAACAACTAATGAAAAACTGTTTTTT
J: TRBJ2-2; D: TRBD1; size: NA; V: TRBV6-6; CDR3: CASSYKGTGGPGELFF; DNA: TGTGCCAGCAGTTACAAGGGGACAGGGGGACCCGGGGAGCTGTTTTTT
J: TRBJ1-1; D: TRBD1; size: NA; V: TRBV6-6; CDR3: CASRDRSGHTEAFF; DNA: TGTGCCAGCAGGGACAGGTCGGGGCACACTGAAGCTTTCTTT
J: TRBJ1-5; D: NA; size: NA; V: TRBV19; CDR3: CASSIGGESNQPQHF; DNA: TGTGCCAGTAGTATTGGGGGGGAGAGCAATCAGCCCCAGCATTTT